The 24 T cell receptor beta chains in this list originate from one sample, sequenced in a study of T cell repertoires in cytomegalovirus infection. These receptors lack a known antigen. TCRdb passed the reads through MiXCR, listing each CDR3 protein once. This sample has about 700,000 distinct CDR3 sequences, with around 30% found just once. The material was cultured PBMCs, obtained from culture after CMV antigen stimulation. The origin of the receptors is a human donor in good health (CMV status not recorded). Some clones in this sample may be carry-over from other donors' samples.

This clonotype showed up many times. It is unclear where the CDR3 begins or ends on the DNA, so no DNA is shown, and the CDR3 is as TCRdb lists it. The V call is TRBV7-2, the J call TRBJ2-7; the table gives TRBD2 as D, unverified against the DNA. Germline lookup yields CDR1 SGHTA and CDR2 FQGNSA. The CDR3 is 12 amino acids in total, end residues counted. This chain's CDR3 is CASSFGQGTRYF.

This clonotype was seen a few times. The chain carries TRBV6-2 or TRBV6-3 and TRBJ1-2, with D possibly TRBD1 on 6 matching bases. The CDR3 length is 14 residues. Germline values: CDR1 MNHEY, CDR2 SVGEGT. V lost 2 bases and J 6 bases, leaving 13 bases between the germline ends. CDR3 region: CASSYPRQDDGYTF. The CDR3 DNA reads TGTGCCAGCAGTTACCCAAGACAGGACGATGGCTACACCTTC.

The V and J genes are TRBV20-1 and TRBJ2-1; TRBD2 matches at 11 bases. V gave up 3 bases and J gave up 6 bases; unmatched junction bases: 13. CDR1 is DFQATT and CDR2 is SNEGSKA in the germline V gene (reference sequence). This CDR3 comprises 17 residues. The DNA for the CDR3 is TGCAGTGCTAGTGTAGCGGGGGGGCCTAGGGTAGGCAATGAGCAGTTCTTC. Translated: CSASVAGGPRVGNEQFF.

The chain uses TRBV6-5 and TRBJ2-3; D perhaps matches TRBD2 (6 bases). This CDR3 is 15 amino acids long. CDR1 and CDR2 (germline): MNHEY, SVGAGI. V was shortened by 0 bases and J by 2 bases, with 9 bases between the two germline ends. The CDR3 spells CASSYSRRDTDTQYF. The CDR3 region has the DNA TGTGCCAGCAGTTACTCGAGGAGGGACACAGATACGCAGTATTTT.

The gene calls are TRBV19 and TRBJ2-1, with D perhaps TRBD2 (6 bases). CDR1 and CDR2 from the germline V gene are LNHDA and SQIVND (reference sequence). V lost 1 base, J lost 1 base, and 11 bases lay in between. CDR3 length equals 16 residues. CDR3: CASSIGGDWSYNEQFF. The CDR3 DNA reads TGTGCCAGTAGTATAGGGGGGGACTGGTCCTACAATGAGCAGTTCTTC. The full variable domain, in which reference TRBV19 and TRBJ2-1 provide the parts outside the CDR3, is DGGITQSPKYLFRKEGQNVTLSCEQNLNHDAMYWYRQDPGQGLRLIYYSQIVNDFQKGDIAEGYSVSREKKESFPLTVTSAQKNPTAFYLCASSIGGDWSYNEQFFGPGTRLTVL.

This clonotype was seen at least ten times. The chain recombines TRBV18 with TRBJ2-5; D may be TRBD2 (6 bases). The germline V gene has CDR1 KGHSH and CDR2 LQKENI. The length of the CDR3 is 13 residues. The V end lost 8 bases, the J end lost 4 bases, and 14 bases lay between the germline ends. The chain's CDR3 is CASSPPGRETQYF. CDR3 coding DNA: TGTGCCAGCAGTCCCCCCGGGAGAGAGACCCAGTACTTC.

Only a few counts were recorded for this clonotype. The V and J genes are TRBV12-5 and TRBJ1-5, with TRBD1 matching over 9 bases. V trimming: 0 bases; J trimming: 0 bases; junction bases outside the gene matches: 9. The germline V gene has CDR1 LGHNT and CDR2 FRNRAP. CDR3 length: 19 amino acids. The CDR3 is CASGLVSGQGPYSNQPQHF. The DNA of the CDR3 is TGTGCTAGTGGTTTGGTCTCGGGACAGGGTCCTTATAGCAATCAGCCCCAGCATTTT.

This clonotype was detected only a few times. In DNA form, the CDR3 reads TGTGCCATCATGGGGACAGGTAATAATGAGCAGTTCTTC. Protein product: CAIMGTGNNEQFF. The V and J genes are TRBV10-3 and TRBJ2-1; 8 bases align to TRBD1. The CDR3 is 13 residues long. Trimming at V came to 7 bases and at J to 7 bases, leaving 6 bases not matched to a gene. Per germline, CDR1 ENHRY and CDR2 SYGVKD.

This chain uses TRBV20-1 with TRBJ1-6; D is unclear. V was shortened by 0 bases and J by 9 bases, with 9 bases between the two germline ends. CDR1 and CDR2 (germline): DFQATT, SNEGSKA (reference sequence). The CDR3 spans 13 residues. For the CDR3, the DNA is TGCAGTGCTAGAGAGGGTAGGAGTTCACCCCTCCACTTT. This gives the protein CSAREGRSSPLHF.

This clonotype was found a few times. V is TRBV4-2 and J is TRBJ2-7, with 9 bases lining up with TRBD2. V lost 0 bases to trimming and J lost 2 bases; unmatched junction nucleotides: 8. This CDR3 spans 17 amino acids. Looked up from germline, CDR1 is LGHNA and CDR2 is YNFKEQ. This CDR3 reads CASSQEGAAGGTYEQYF. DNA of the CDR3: TGTGCCAGCAGCCAAGAAGGCGCAGCGGGGGGAACCTACGAGCAGTACTTC.

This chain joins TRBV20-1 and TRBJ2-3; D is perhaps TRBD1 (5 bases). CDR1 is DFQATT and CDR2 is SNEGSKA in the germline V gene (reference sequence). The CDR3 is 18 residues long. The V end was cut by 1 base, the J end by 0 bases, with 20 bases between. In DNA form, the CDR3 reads TGCAGTGCTAGAGTTTTCTTCAGGGTTGCGCTTAGCACAGATACGCAGTATTTT. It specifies CSARVFFRVALSTDTQYF.

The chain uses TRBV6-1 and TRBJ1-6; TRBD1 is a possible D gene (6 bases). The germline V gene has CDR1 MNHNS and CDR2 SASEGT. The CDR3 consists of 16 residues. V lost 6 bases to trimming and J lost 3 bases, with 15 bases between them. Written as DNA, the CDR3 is TGTGCCAGCAGAATAAGGACAGCTTACTATAATTCACCCCTCCACTTT. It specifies CASRIRTAYYNSPLHF.

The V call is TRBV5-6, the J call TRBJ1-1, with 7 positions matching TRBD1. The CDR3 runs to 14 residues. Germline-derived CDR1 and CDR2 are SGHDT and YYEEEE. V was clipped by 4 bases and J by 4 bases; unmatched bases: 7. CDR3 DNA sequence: TGTGCCAGCAGCGCCCAGGGGGTTACCACTGAAGCTTTCTTT. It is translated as CASSAQGVTTEAFF.

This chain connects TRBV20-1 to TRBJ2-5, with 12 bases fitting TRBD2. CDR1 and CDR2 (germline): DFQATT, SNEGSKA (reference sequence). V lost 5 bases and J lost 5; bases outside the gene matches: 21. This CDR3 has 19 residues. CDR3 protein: CSASAHPVTSGGPDETQYF. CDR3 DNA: TGCAGTGCTTCCGCACACCCCGTAACTAGCGGGGGGCCGGATGAGACCCAGTACTTC.

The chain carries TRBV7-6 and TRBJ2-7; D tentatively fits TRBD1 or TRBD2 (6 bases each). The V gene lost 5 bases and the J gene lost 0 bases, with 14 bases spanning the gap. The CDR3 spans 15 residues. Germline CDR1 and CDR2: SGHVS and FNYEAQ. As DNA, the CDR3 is TGTGCCAGCAGCGCCCGAAGGGGGGTCTCCTACGAGCAGTACTTC. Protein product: CASSARRGVSYEQYF.

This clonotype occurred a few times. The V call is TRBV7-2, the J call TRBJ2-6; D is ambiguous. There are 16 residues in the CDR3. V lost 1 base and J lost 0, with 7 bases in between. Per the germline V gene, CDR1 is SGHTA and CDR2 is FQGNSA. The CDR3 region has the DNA TGTGCCAGCAGCTTAGACCCTTCCTCTGGGGCCAACGTCCTGACTTTC. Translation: CASSLDPSSGANVLTF.

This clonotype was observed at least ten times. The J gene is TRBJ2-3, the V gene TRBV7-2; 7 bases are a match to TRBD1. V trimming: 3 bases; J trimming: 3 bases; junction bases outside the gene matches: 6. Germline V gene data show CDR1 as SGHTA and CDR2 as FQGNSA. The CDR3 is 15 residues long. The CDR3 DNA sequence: TGTGCCAGCAGCTTCGACAGGGTTAGGACAGATACGCAGTATTTT. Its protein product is CASSFDRVRTDTQYF. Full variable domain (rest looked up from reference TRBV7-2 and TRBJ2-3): GAGVSQSPSNKVTEKGKDVELRCDPISGHTALYWYRQSLGQGLEFLIYFQGNSAPDKSGLPSDRFSAERTGGSVSTLTIQRTQQEDSAVYLCASSFDRVRTDTQYFGPGTRLTVL.

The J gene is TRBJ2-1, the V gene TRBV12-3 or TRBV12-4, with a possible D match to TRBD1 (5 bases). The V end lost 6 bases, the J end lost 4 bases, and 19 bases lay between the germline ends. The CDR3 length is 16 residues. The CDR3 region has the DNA TGTGCCAGCAGCCGGCGAACAGGATCACGTTACAATGAGCAGTTCTTC. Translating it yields CASSRRTGSRYNEQFF.

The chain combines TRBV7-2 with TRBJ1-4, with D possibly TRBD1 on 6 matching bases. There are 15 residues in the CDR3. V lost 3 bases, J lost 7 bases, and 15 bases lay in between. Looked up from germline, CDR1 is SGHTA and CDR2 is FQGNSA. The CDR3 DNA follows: TGTGCCAGCAGCTTGGCGGGGGGGCTTGGTGAAAAACTGTTTTTT. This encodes CASSLAGGLGEKLFF.

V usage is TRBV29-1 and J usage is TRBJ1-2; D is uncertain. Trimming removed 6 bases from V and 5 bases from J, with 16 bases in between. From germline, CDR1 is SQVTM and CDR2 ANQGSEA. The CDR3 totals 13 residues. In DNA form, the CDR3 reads TGCAGCGTGATAACCAGAACCGATTATGGCTACACCTTC. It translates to CSVITRTDYGYTF.

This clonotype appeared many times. The CDR3 DNA follows: TGTGCCAGCAGCCCCTCGGGGGGTTCCTACAATGAGCAGTTCTTC. Protein sequence: CASSPSGGSYNEQFF. The rearrangement joins TRBV7-6 to TRBJ2-1; TRBD2 matches 7 bases. Germline CDR1 SGHVS, CDR2 FNYEAQ. The CDR3 is 15 residues long. Unmatched junction bases numbered 5, after V lost 5 bases and J lost 1 base.

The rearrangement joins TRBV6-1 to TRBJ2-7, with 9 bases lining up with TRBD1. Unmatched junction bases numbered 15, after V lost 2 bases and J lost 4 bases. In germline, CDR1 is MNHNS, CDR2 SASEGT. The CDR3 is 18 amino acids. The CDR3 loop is CASSEFWVSTGGNYEQYF. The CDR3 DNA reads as TGTGCCAGCAGTGAATTCTGGGTTTCGACAGGGGGTAATTACGAGCAGTACTTC.

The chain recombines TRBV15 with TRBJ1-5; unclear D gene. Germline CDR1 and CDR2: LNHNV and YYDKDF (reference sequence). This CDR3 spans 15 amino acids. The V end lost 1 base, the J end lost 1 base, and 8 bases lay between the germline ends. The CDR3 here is CATSRGGESNQPQHF. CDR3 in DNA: TGTGCCACCAGCAGAGGAGGAGAGAGCAATCAGCCCCAGCATTTT. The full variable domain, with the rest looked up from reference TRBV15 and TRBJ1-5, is DAMVIQNPRYQVTQFGKPVTLSCSQTLNHNVMYWYQQKSSQAPKLLFHYYDKDFNNEADTPDNFQSRRPNTSFCFLDIRSPGLGDTAMYLCATSRGGESNQPQHFGDGTRLSIL.

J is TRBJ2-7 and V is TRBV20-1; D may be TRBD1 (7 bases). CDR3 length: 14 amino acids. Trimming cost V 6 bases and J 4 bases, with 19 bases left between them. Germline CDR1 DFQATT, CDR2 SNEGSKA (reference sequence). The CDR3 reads CSARGVNPPYEQYF. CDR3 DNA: TGCAGTGCCAGGGGGGTGAACCCTCCGTACGAGCAGTACTTC.